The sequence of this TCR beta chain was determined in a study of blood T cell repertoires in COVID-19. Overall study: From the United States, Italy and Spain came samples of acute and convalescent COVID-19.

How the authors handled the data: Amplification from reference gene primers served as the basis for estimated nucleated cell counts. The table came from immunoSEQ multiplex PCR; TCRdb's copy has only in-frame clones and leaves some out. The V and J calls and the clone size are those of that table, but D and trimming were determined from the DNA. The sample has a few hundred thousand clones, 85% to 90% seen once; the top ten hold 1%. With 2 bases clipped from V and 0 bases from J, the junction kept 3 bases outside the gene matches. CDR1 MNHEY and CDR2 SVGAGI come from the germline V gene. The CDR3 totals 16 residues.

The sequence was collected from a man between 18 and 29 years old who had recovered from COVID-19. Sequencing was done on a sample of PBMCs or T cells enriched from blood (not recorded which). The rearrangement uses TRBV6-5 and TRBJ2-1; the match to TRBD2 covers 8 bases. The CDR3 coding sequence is TGTGCCAGCAGTTACAACGGGGGGGCCTCCTACAATGAGCAGTTCTTC. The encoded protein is CASSYNGGASYNEQFF.